What follows describes a single TCR beta chain. Its antigen is not yet known. No per-base quality is available; no much larger clone lies one base away. Other DNA sequences of this sample code for an identical CDR3. TCR CDR3 regions were amplified from genomic DNA by multiplex PCR using the deep immunoSEQ assay. Extracted genomic DNA from each cell subset was distributed evenly across all wells of several immunoSEQ 96-well plates, and each plate was treated as a replicate. For sorted subsets, about 200 ng genomic DNA, equal to tens of thousands of T cell genomes, was loaded into each replicate PCR. The purified libraries were quantified using a Qubit 3.0 fluorometer, sized with a Bioanalyzer 2100, and then quantified again using the KAPA Library Quantification kit. Every immunoSEQ 96-well plate was sequenced on a separate single-read 150-cycle Illumina NextSeq 550 flow cell. Under the source paper's analysis protocol: Because the immunoSEQ output held only junctional sequences and lacked quality scores, the filtering could not match the filtering applied to full-length reads. Sequences were annotated with PyIR, a Python wrapper for IgBLAST v1.9, and V/J genes and CDR3 were assigned using IMGT germline references. Reads with weak V/J assignments (E-value above 1e-6), missing CDR3, stop codons, out-of-frame junctions, or ambiguous translated residues were removed. V3J clonotypes were defined as sequences sharing the same inferred V gene, J gene, and CDR3 amino acid sequence. Percentage overlap between repertoires was computed as shared unique clonotypes divided by the size of the smaller repertoire. Three approaches were used to assess repertoire richness: RTK rarefaction, the Chao1 estimator, and Recon v2.1 estimates of unobserved clonotypes. For all TCRbeta clonotypes obtained by the gDNA method from a few donors, generation probabilities were computed with OLGA. TCRdb mirrors the immuneACCESS table, restricted to in-frame sequences. Some clones are absent from its copies; in checked studies, under half trace to an unresolved V gene, and the reason for the others is unknown. Clone size and the V and J calls come from that table; the DNA yielded D and trimming. The sample table holds 2 million to 2.5 million clones, of which 90% to 96% were seen once. The ten largest clones represent over 0.1% of the sample.

Healthy HIV-negative adults with no recently reported acute infections or vaccinations were included as donors. Every donor was a Caucasian adult residing in Nashville, Tennessee, USA. Magnetic negative selection was used to enrich CD4+ T cells, after which naive cells were positively selected on CD45RA and the negative fraction became the memory subset. After blood collection by leukapheresis, PBMCs were isolated using Ficoll-Histopaque density gradient centrifugation and then cryopreserved in the vapor phase of liquid nitrogen. Analytical flow cytometry was used to check the purity and quantity of each magnetically sorted T cell population. Genomic DNA was isolated from every sorted fraction and measured by UV absorbance on a Nanodrop 2000c. This specimen comes from a study of shared clonotypes between healthy human individuals (dated by TCRdb to about 2020). Describing the broader study: The cohort included three men and two women between 18 and 49 years of age. Per donor, three plates each were used for CD4 naive and CD4 memory, two for CD8 naive, and one for CD8 memory. Per donor, leukapheresis produced somewhere between about 0.85 and 8.9 billion PBMCs. To estimate repertoire size and how much clonotypes are shared between individuals, the study performed deep sequencing of blood TCR repertoires from 4 to 6 healthy adults. Libraries were prepared and TCR repertoires were sequenced by different laboratories using diverse techniques, in order to increase sequencing depth and limit assay-specific biases. Paper-wide results and their limitations: When a handful of donors were compared, the shared fraction of clonotypes was about 5% for naive CD4, about 4% for naive CD8, 2% to 2.5% for memory CD4, and about 0.36% for memory CD8. Compared with non-shared clonotypes, the clonotypes found in all four sorted-subset donors had higher generation probabilities. Rarefaction of sorted-subset datasets indicated incomplete sequencing despite the large sequencing depth. Because the study included a small number of donors, the genetic and exposure-history diversity represented was limited. Pairwise subsampling led to the expectation that sequencing depth would affect the degree of clonotype sharing among donors. Estimated clonotype richness was generally larger for naive than for memory subsets. Only blood was sampled, and tissue TCR repertoires likely differ from those in blood.

V sheds 3 bases and J sheds 4 bases, leaving 15 bases between their ends. The germline V gene (reference sequence) gives CDR1 as GTSNPN and CDR2 as SVGIG. From its cysteine to its phenylalanine, the CDR3 spans 14 amino acids. The entry retains the CDR3 DNA only, 42 bases that are in frame from base 1. The V and J segments used are TRBV30 and TRBJ2-5; the D region is possibly TRBD1 or TRBD2, each matching across 6 bases. Sequenced: naive CD4+ T cells sorted from blood. In the paper's terms, the cell subset or site label means: CD45RA+ positively selected. This TCR derives from a young man in good health. In nucleotide form, the sequence is TGTGCCTGGAGCGTCGGGGGCCGGGGAGAGACCCAGTACTTC. This sequence encodes CAWSVGGRGETQYF.